Listed below are T cell receptor beta chains from one sample, sequenced in a study of control samples from healthy donors and cancer patients. The method was immunoSEQ multiplex PCR; TCRdb's version includes in-frame clones alone and lacks a portion of them. Of about 130,000 clones in the sample, 92% were seen once. The material sequenced was blood. All receptors derive from a woman aged 50 to 60 in good health. CDR3s include the opening cysteine and the closing phenylalanine or tryptophan. The D gene is left open where the match is weak. Only part of the rows carry a size: once, few, many, or a class if the clone is expanded.

TRBV7-2,.,TRBJ2-1,.,TGTGCCAGCAGCTTACATAACAATGAGCAGTTCTTC,CASSLHNNEQFF
TRBV5-1,.,TRBJ1-1,.,TGCGCCAGCAGCTTGGAGGGGAACACTGAAGCTTTCTTT,CASSLEGNTEAFF
TRBV4-2,.,TRBJ1-4,.,TGTGCCAGCAGCCAACGTGCAACTAATGAAAAACTGTTTTTT,CASSQRATNEKLFF
TRBV4-2,.,TRBJ1-2,.,TGTGCCAGCAGCCAAGGTAGGGCAGGCGGTCTCTATGGCTACACCTTC,CASSQGRAGGLYGYTF
TRBV19,.,TRBJ2-1,.,TGTGCCAGTAGTATAGGGGTCGGGGGCGCATGGAATGAGCAGTTCTTC,CASSIGVGGAWNEQFF
TRBV5-4,.,TRBJ1-1,.,TGTGCCAGCAGCCCGGTTGGGCCAACGATGAACACTGAAGCTTTCTTT,CASSPVGPTMNTEAFF
TRBV5-6,TRBD1,TRBJ1-4,.,TGTGCCAGCAGCTTGGGGACAGGGGGACGACTCTTTTTT,CASSLGTGGRLFF
TRBV19,TRBD2,TRBJ2-7,.,TGTGCCAGTAGTAACCTACTAGCGGGAGGTTCCGAGCAGTACTTC,CASSNLLAGGSEQYF
TRBV7-8,TRBD2,TRBJ2-7,.,TGTGCCAGCAGCTTAGTTGCCAGCGGGGCCCTTCTACTCCGGTTCGAGCAGTACTTC,CASSLVASGALLLRFEQYF
TRBV5-5,.,TRBJ2-3,.,TGTGCCAGCAGCTTGTTGGGGGTGAGCACAGATACGCAGTATTTT,CASSLLGVSTDTQYF
TRBV19,TRBD1,TRBJ2-1,.,TGTGCCAGTAGCACCGGGACAGCTGCGCGAAATGAGCAGTTCTTC,CASSTGTAARNEQFF
TRBV6-5,TRBD2,TRBJ2-2,.,TGTGCCAGCAGTCCAGAAGGGAGGGCCGGGGAGCTGTTTTTT,CASSPEGRAGELFF
TRBV3-1/TRBV3-2,TRBD1,TRBJ1-6,once,TGTGCCAGCAGCCAATCCGGGACAGATAATTCACCCCTCCACTTT,CASSQSGTDNSPLHF
TRBV27,.,TRBJ1-3,.,TGTGCCAGCAGTTCGTTGGACAGCGCTGGAAACACCATATATTTT,CASSSLDSAGNTIYF
TRBV29-1,TRBD2,TRBJ2-7,.,TGCAGCGTTGGGGGGGGAGTTAGGTCCTACGAGCAGTACTTC,CSVGGGVRSYEQYF
TRBV2,.,TRBJ1-6,.,TGTGCCAGCAGTGAATCTCATTCACCCCTCCACTTT,CASSESHSPLHF
TRBV6-2/TRBV6-3,TRBD2,TRBJ2-3,.,TGTGCCAGCAGCCCAGAGCGGGGGGCTAGCACAGATACGCAGTATTTT,CASSPERGASTDTQYF
TRBV7-2,TRBD2,TRBJ2-7,once,TGTGCCAGCAGCAATGGACTAGCGGGAGGTAGGGAGCAGTACTTC,CASSNGLAGGREQYF
TRBV2,TRBD1,TRBJ1-1,.,TGTGCCAGCAGATCAGGGGGCACTGAAGCTTTCTTT,CASRSGGTEAFF
TRBV2,TRBD1,TRBJ1-2,.,TGTGCCAGCGTCGGGACAGGAAAGAACTATGGCTACACCTTC,CASVGTGKNYGYTF
TRBV5-1,.,TRBJ2-7,.,TGCGCCAGCAGCTTGGCACCCCTCTACGAGCAGTACTTC,CASSLAPLYEQYF
TRBV7-9,.,TRBJ1-2,.,TGTGCCAGCAGCTTAGCACCAGCGCCCGTGGATGGCTACACCTTC,CASSLAPAPVDGYTF
TRBV6-6,.,TRBJ2-7,few,TGTGCCAGCAGTTACTCGAAAGCGGGCCCCGTAGTGCAGTACTTC,CASSYSKAGPVVQYF
TRBV2,TRBD1,TRBJ2-2,.,TGTGCCACTTTACGGACAGGGGGTGACACCGGGGAGCTGTTTTTT,CATLRTGGDTGELFF
TRBV14,TRBD2,TRBJ2-1,.,TGTGCCAGCAGCCATCTTATCCGGGCGGGGAGGGATGAGCAGTTCTTC,CASSHLIRAGRDEQFF
TRBV4-1,TRBD1,TRBJ1-5,.,TGCGCCAGCAGCCCGACTACAGGGGGTTCCAATCAGCCCCAGCATTTT,CASSPTTGGSNQPQHF
TRBV14,TRBD2,TRBJ2-1,once,TGTGCCAGCAGCCGCTTGACTAGCGGAGCCTACAATGAGCAGTTCTTC,CASSRLTSGAYNEQFF